This TCR beta chain was observed in a study of T cell repertoires in cytomegalovirus infection. Study context: Public TCR beta signatures marked donors with CMV infection and the matching HLA. Study results and limitations: Ex vivo responses were dominated by HLA-C-restricted CMV-specific TCR beta clonotypes. Public TCR beta family frequency separated CMV-and-HLA carriers, including in an independent cohort.

One entry per CDR3 protein, called by TCRdb with MiXCR from the reads. In the table there are 46,000 or so distinct CDR3 sequences, approximately 22% of which are singletons. CDR3 length: 15 residues. Trimming left V 3 bases short and J 0 bases short, with 9 bases between. In germline, CDR1 is SGHDN, CDR2 FVKESK. Worth noting for this clonotype: As yet, its antigen is unknown.

The receptor's source is a human donor in good health (CMV status not recorded). Some clones in this sample may be carry-over from other donors' samples. The chain links TRBV14 to TRBJ2-1, with unresolved D. Source material: PBMCs, sequenced either directly or after in vitro stimulation (not recorded which). As DNA, the CDR3 is TGTGCCAGCAGCCACTTTACTGCCTCCTACAATGAGCAGTTCTTC. Protein sequence: CASSHFTASYNEQFF. Drawing the rest from reference TRBV14 and TRBJ2-1, the complete variable domain is EAGVTQFPSHSVIEKGQTVTLRCDPISGHDNLYWYRRVMGKEIKFLLHFVKESKQDESGMPNNRFLAERTGGTYSTLKVQPAELEDSGVYFCASSHFTASYNEQFFGPGTRLTVL.